The T cell receptor beta chain described here comes from a study of cytomegalovirus exposure and HLA in healthy donors. At the level of the study: The roughly 120 validation repertoires matched the approximately 700 first-cohort repertoires in platform, a later analysis reported. Study results and caveats: Among TCR sequences, most were rare, though some public TCRs appeared in many donors.

Data came from immunoSEQ multiplex PCR; TCRdb stores just in-frame clones and leaves some out. The table includes 100,000 to 150,000 clones, about 90% detected once. This CDR3 spans 13 amino acids. The germline CDR1 and CDR2 sequences are LNHDA and SQIVND (reference sequence). Trimming removed 11 bases at V and 0 bases at J, with 11 bases between. On this clone itself: Antigen specificity is unknown.

Sequenced input: PBMCs. The chain joins TRBV19 to TRBJ1-5; a weak D match, TRBD1 (6 bases). This sequence was found in a man aged 30-40 years in good health and CMV-seronegative. The DNA of the CDR3 is TGTGCCGGGGGCCGATCTAGCAATCAGCCCCAGCATTTT. Amino acids: CAGGRSSNQPQHF.